This T cell receptor beta chain came from a study of control samples from healthy donors and cancer patients. Germline V gene sequence: CDR1 SGHRS, CDR2 YFSETQ. The CDR3 is 17 amino acids. V lost 4 bases to trimming and J lost 4 bases; unmatched junction nucleotides: 10. Method: immunoSEQ multiplex PCR; TCRdb's copy keeps in-frame clones and lacks some. Of 120,000 to 150,000 clones detected, approximately 94% appear once; the ten largest clones hold more than 5%. The receptor comes from a man younger than 35 in good health. Material for sequencing was blood. The chain couples TRBV5-1 to TRBJ2-1; 11 bases map to TRBD2. CDR3 sequence reads: CASSPILASGGYNEQFF. CDR3 bases: TGCGCCAGCAGCCCAATTCTTGCTAGCGGGGGGTACAATGAGCAGTTCTTC.